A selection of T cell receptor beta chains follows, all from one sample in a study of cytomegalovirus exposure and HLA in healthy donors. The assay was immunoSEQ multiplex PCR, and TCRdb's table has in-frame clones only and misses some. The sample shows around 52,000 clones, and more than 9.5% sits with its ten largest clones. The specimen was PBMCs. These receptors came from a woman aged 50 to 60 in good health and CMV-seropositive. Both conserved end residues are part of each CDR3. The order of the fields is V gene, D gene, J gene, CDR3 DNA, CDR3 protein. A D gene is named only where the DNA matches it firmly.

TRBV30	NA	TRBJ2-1	TGTGCCTGGAGTGAGGTCGGGGGAGGCAATGAGCAGTTCTTC	CAWSEVGGGNEQFF
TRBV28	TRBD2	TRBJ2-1	TGTGCCAGCAGTTTCCTAGCGGGAGGAGATAATGAGCAGTTCTTC	CASSFLAGGDNEQFF
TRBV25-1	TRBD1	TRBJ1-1	TGTGCCAGCAGTCTCAACAGGGGGCAGACTGAAGCTTTCTTT	CASSLNRGQTEAFF
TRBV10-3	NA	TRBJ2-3	TGTGCCATCAGTGGCGGCATTAGCACAGATACGCAGTATTTT	CAISGGISTDTQYF
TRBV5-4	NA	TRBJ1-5	TGTGCCAGCACCTTATTCGGGTCGAGTCAGCCCCAGCATTTT	CASTLFGSSQPQHF
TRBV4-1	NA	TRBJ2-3	TGCGCCAGCAGCCAAACGCGGGAAGATACGCAGTATTTT	CASSQTREDTQYF
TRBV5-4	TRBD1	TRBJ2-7	TGTGCCAGCAGCACCCGGGACAGGGCGTTAGACGAGCAGTACTTC	CASSTRDRALDEQYF
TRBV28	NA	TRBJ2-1	TGTGCCAGCAGTTTAGGGACATCTATTTACAATGAGCAGTTCTTC	CASSLGTSIYNEQFF
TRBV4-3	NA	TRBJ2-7	TGCGCCAGCAGCCAAGAGAAGGACAACTCCTACGAGCAGTACTTC	CASSQEKDNSYEQYF
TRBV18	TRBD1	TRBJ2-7	TGTGCCAGCTCGTCGGGACAGGACTACGAGCAGTACTTC	CASSSGQDYEQYF
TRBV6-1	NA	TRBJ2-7	TGTGCCAGCAGTGGAGTCTGGGGGGGGCCCTACGAGCAGTACTTC	CASSGVWGGPYEQYF
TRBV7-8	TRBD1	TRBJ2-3	TGTGCCAGCAGCCGGGACAGGTCCACAGATACGCAGTATTTT	CASSRDRSTDTQYF
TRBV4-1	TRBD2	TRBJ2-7	TGCGCCAGCAGCTCCGCCGGGACTAGCGGGTACGAGCAGTACTTC	CASSSAGTSGYEQYF
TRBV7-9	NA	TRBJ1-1	TGTGCCAGCAGCCCTGGACGGACTGACGAAGCTTTCTTT	CASSPGRTDEAFF
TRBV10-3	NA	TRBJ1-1	TGTGCCATCAGTGAGTCTCAGGACTTGAACACTGAAGCTTTCTTT	CAISESQDLNTEAFF
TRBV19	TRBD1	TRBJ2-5	TGTGCCAGTAGGAAGGACAGGGCAGAGACCCAGTACTTC	CASRKDRAETQYF
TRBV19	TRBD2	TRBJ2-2	TGTGCCAGTAGTTCGGGGGGGGTCTCGACCTCGAACACCGGGGAGCTGTTTTTT	CASSSGGVSTSNTGELFF
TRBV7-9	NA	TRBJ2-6	TGTGCCAGCAGCTCCGCAGTGGGGGCCAACGTCCTGACTTTC	CASSSAVGANVLTF
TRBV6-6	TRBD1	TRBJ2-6	TGTGCCAGCAGTTTGACAGGGGCTGGGGCCAACGTCCTGACTTTC	CASSLTGAGANVLTF
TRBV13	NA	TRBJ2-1	TGTGCCAGCAGCTCGTACAGGAATAATGAGCAGTTCTTC	CASSSYRNNEQFF
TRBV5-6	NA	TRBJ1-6	TGTGCCAGCAGCATAAGAAGAGAGGGGGGGATTACGTCTCGGTCACCCCTCCACTTT	CASSIRREGGITSRSPLHF
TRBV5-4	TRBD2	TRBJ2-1	TGTGCCAGCAGCTTGGAAGCGACTAGCAGCAATGAGCAGTTCTTC	CASSLEATSSNEQFF
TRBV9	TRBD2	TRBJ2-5	TGTGCCAGCAGTGGGACTAGCGGGAGTTGGGGGCAAGAGACCCAGTACTTC	CASSGTSGSWGQETQYF
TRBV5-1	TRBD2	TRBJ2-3	TGCGCCCCCAGCTTGGCTCTAGCGGGGCCCTCCTCCACAGATACGCAGTATTTT	CAPSLALAGPSSTDTQYF
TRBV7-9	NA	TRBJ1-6	TGTGCCAGCAGCCCAGCGGGCTCCTATAATTCACCCCTCCACTTT	CASSPAGSYNSPLHF
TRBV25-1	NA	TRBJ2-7	TGTGCCAGCAGTCGAGGGAACGAGCAGTACTTC	CASSRGNEQYF
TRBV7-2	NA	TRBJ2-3	TGTGCCAGCAGCTTAGGATTACTTCCCACAGATACGCAGTATTTT	CASSLGLLPTDTQYF
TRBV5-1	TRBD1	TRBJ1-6	TGCGCCAGCAGCGTACAGGGGGCCGACAATTCACCCCTCCACTTT	CASSVQGADNSPLHF
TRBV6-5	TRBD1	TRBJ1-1	TGTGCCAGCAGGAGCCGGGACAGGGGGCGCGTTGAAGCTTTCTTT	CASRSRDRGRVEAFF
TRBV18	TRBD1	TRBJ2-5	TGTGCCAGCTCACCGACAGGGTTCGGAGTCCAAGAGACCCAGTACTTC	CASSPTGFGVQETQYF